Detailed here is one T cell receptor (beta chain). The sample comes from a study of somatic mutations in cytotoxic T cells in rheumatoid arthritis. This CDR3 has 14 residues. V lost 4 bases, J lost 1 base, and 8 bases lay in between. The V gene's germline CDR1 is LGHNA and CDR2 YNFKEQ. The table came from immunoSEQ multiplex PCR; TCRdb's copy has only in-frame clones and leaves some out. The data show 6,500 to 7,500 clones, 80% to 90% seen once. The clonotype comes from a woman between 65 and 79 years old with rheumatoid arthritis. V usage is TRBV4-2 and J usage is TRBJ1-5; no clear D gene. The sequenced sample consisted of CD8+ T cells sorted from blood. The CDR3 loop reads CASSRGSSNQPQHF. DNA of the CDR3: TGTGCCAGCAGCCGCGGTTCGAGCAATCAGCCCCAGCATTTT.